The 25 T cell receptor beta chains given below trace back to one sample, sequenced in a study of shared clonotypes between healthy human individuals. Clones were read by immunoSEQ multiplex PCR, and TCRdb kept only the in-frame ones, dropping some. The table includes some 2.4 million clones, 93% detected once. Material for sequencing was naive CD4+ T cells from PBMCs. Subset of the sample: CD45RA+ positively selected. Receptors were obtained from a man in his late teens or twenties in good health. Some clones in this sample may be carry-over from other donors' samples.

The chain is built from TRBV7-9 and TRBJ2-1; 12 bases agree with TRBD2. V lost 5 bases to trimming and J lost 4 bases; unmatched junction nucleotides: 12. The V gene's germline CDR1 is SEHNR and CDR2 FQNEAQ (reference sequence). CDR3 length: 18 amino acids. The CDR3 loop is CASSPHRLAGARYNEQFF. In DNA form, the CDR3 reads TGTGCCAGCAGCCCCCATAGACTAGCGGGAGCTAGGTACAATGAGCAGTTCTTC.

CDR3 residues: CATSRVGPSGKSDTQYF. CDR3 sequence (DNA): TGTGCCACCAGCAGAGTGGGGCCTAGCGGGAAGTCAGATACGCAGTATTTT. The chain is built from TRBV15 and TRBJ2-3; 9 nucleotides align to TRBD2. The germline gives CDR1 LNHNV, CDR2 YYDKDF (reference sequence). Trimming cost V 1 base and J 4 bases; bases outside gene matches: 9. This CDR3 is 17 amino acids long.

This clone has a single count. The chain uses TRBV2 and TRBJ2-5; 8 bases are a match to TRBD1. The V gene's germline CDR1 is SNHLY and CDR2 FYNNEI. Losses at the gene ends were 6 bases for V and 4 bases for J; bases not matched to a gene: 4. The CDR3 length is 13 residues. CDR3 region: CASSRGRIETQYF. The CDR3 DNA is TGTGCCAGCAGCAGGGGGCGCATAGAGACCCAGTACTTC.

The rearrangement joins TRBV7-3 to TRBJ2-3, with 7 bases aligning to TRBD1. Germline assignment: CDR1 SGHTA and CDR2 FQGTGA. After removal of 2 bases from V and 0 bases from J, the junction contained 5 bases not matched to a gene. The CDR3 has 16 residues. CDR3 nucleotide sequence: TGTGCCAGCAGCTTAGGTGGGGGACAGAGCACAGATACGCAGTATTTT. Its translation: CASSLGGGQSTDTQYF.

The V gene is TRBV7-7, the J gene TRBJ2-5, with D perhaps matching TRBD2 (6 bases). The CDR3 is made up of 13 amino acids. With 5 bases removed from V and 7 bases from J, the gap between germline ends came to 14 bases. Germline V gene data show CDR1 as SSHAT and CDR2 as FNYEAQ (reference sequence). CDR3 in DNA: TGTGCCAGCAGCACCACCGCCGGGGGGACCCAGTACTTC. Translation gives CASSTTAGGTQYF.

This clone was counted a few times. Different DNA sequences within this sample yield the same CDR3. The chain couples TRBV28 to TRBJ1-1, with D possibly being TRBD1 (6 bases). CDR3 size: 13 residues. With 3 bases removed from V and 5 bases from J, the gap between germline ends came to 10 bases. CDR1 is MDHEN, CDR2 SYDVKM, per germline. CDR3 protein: CASSLTGGTEAFF. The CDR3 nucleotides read TGTGCCAGCAGTTTGACAGGTGGGACTGAAGCTTTCTTT.

The CDR3 region is CASSLGDRLSNQPQHF. CDR3 coding DNA: TGTGCCAGCAGCTTGGGAGACAGACTTAGCAATCAGCCCCAGCATTTT. The chain couples TRBV5-5 to TRBJ1-5; D may be TRBD1 (5 bases). V was shortened by 0 bases and J by 0 bases, with 10 bases between the two germline ends. Germline CDR1 is SGHKS and CDR2 is YYEKEE (reference sequence). This CDR3 is 16 amino acids long.

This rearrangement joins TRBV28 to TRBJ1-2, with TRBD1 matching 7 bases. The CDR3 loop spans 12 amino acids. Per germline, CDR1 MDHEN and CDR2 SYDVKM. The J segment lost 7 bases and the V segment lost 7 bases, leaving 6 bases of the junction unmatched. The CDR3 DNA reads TGTGCCAGCACGCAGGGGGTTACTGGCTACACCTTC. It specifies CASTQGVTGYTF.

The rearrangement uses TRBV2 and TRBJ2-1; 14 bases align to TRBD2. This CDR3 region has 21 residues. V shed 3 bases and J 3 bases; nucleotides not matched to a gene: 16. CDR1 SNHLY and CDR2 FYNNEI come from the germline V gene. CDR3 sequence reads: CASSEPRSGTSGRGIYNEQFF. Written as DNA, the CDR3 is TGTGCCAGCAGTGAGCCCCGCTCCGGGACTAGCGGGAGAGGGATCTACAATGAGCAGTTCTTC.

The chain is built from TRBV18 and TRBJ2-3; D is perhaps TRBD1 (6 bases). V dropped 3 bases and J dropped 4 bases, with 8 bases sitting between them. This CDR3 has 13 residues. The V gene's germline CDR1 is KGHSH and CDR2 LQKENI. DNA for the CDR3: TGTGCCAGCTCACCGGGACAATCAGATACGCAGTATTTT. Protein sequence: CASSPGQSDTQYF. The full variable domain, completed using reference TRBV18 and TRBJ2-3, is NAGVMQNPRHLVRRRGQEARLRCSPMKGHSHVYWYRQLPEEGLKFMVYLQKENIIDESGMPKERFSAEFPKEGPSILRIQQVVRGDSAAYFCASSPGQSDTQYFGPGTRLTVL.

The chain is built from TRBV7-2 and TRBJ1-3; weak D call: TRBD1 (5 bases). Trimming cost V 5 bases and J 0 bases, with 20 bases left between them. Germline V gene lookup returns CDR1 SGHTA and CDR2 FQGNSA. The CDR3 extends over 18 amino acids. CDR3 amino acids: CASSHQGQPNRSGNTIYF. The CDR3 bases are TGTGCCAGCAGCCACCAGGGTCAACCGAACCGCTCTGGAAACACCATATATTTT.

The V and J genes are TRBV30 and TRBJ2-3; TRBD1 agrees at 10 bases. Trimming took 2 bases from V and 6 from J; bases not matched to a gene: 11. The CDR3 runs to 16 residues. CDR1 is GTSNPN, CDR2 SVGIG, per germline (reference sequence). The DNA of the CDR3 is TGTGCCTGGAGTATGGGGGACAGGGGCCGCCGGGATACGCAGTATTTT. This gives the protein CAWSMGDRGRRDTQYF.

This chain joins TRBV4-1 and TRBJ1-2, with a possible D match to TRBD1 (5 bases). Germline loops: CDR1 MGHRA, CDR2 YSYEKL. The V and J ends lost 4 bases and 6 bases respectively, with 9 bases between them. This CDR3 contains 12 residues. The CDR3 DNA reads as TGCGCCAGCAGCCGCGGGGGAGATGGCTACACCTTC. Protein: CASSRGGDGYTF.

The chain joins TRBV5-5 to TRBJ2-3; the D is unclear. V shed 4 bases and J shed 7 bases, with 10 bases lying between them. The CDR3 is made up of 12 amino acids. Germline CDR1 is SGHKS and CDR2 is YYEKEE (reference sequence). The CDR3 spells CASSLPPNTQYF. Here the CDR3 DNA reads TGTGCCAGCAGCCTTCCTCCGAATACGCAGTATTTT.

For the CDR3, the DNA is TGCGCCAGCAGCTTGCCAGGGACTTCAGGTGGGGCCAACGTCCTGACTTTC. This codes for CASSLPGTSGGANVLTF. This chain uses TRBV5-1 with TRBJ2-6; perhaps TRBD2 as D (6 bases). The CDR3 consists of 17 residues. Trimming removed 1 base from V and 3 bases from J, with 14 bases in between. Germline V gene sequence: CDR1 SGHRS, CDR2 YFSETQ.

CDR3 DNA sequence: TGTGCCAGCAGACCACCACCCACAGGAAACTATGGCTACACCTTC. Translation: CASRPPPTGNYGYTF. The rearrangement uses TRBV6-5 and TRBJ1-2; possibly TRBD1 for D (5 bases). CDR3 length: 15 amino acids. The germline V and J ends were trimmed by 6 bases and 2 bases, with 16 bases remaining between them. Germline V gene data show CDR1 as MNHEY and CDR2 as SVGAGI.

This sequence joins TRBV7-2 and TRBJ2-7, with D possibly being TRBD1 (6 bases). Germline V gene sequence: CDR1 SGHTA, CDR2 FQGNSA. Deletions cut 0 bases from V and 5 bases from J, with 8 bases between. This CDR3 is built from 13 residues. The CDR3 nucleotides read TGTGCCAGCAGCTTAGCACAGGGTAACGAGCAGTACTTC. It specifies CASSLAQGNEQYF.

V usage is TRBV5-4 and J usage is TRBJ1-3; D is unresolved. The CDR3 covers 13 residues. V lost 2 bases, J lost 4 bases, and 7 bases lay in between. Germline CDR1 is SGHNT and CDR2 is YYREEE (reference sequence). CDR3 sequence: CASSFSAGNTIYF. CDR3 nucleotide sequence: TGTGCCAGCAGCTTTTCCGCCGGAAACACCATATATTTT.

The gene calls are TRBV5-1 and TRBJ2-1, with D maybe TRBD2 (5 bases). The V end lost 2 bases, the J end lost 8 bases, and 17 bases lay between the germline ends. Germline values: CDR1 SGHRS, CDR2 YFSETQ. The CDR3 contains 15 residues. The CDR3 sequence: CASSFRVERTDEQFF. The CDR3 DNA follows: TGCGCCAGCAGCTTCCGCGTAGAAAGGACTGATGAGCAGTTCTTC.

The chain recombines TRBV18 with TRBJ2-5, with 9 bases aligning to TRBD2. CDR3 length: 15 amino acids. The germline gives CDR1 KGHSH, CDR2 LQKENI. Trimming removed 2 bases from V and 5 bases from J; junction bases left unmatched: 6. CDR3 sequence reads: CASSPGAGGEETQYF. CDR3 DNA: TGTGCCAGCTCACCAGGCGCGGGAGGGGAGGAGACCCAGTACTTC.

The CDR3 DNA follows: TGTGCCAGCAGTGAACGACAGGTTGTTGGCGCAGATACGCAGTATTTT. Translated: CASSERQVVGADTQYF. The rearrangement joins TRBV25-1 to TRBJ2-3; D is possibly TRBD1 (6 bases). Germline V gives CDR1 MGHDK, CDR2 SYGVNS. CDR3 length: 16 amino acids. The V end lost 2 bases, the J end lost 4 bases, and 16 bases lay between the germline ends.

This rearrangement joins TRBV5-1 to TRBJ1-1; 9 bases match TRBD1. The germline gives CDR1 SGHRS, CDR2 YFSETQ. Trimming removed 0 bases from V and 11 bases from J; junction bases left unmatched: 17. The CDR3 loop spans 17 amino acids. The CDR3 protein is CASSLGGTGTGSGRAFF. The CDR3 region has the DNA TGCGCCAGCAGCTTGGGAGGTACCGGGACAGGGAGCGGACGGGCTTTCTTT.

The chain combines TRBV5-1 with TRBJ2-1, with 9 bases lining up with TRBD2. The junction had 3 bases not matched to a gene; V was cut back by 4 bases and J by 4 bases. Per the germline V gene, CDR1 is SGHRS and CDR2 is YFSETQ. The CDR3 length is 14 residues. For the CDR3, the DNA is TGCGCCAGCAGCGCACTAGCGGGTTACAATGAGCAGTTCTTC. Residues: CASSALAGYNEQFF.

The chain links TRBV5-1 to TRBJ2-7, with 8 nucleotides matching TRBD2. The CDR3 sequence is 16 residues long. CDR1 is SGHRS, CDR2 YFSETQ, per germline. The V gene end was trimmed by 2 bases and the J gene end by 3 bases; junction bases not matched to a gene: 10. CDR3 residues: CASSFVASGFYYEQYF. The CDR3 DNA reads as TGCGCCAGCAGCTTTGTTGCTAGCGGGTTCTACTACGAGCAGTACTTC.

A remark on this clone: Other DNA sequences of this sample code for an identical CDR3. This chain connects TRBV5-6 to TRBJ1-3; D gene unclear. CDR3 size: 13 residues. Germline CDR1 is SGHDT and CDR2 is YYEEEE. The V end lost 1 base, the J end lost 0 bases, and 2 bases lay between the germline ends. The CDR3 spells CASSLLSGNTIYF. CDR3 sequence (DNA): TGTGCCAGCAGCTTGCTCTCTGGAAACACCATATATTTT.